One and the same sample provided the 8 T cell receptor beta chains below, sequenced in a study of beta chain features in type 1 diabetes. The study's findings and limits: Shortening that was moderate but significant affected the TCRB CDR3s of Type 1 diabetes patients in all four CD4+ subsets.

These receptors have no known antigen. Reverse transcription of all isolated RNA meant that expressed TCRB transcripts were sequenced. Here immunoSEQ multiplex PCR was the method, and the copy in TCRdb shows in-frame clones only, minus some. There are under 200,000 clones in the sample; about 9% occur only once, and about 0.5% lies in the top ten. Sequenced: central memory CD4+ T cells from blood. These receptors originate from a woman between 18 and 29 years old with type 1 diabetes.

This clone occurred a few times. This sequence joins TRBV4-3 and TRBJ1-4, with 9 bases lining up with TRBD1. The germline gives CDR1 LGHNA, CDR2 YSLEER. After removal of 4 bases from V and 8 bases from J, the junction contained 2 bases not matched to a gene. This CDR3 comprises 13 residues. Here the CDR3 DNA reads TGCGCCAGCAGCCGGACAGGGGAAGAAAAACTGTTTTTT. It encodes CASSRTGEEKLFF.

In its sample, this clone was seen a few times. The chain has TRBV5-1 and TRBJ2-6; D is perhaps TRBD2 (5 bases). V lost 4 bases and J 0 bases, leaving 14 bases between the germline ends. Germline V lookup: CDR1 SGHRS, CDR2 YFSETQ. The CDR3 covers 17 residues. For the CDR3, the DNA is TGCGCCAGCAGCGGGATGGGAGCCGCCTCTGGGGCCAACGTCCTGACTTTC. The encoded protein is CASSGMGAASGANVLTF.

The chain is built from TRBV5-5 and TRBJ2-5; 8 positions match TRBD2. CDR3 size: 14 residues. Germline CDR1 and CDR2: SGHKS and YYEKEE (reference sequence). V shed 4 bases and J 4 bases; nucleotides not matched to a gene: 6. The CDR3 reads CASSRGLARETQYF. CDR3 DNA sequence: TGTGCCAGCAGCCGCGGACTAGCAAGAGAGACCCAGTACTTC.

The CDR3 loop reads CASSLGRAGELFF. In DNA form, the CDR3 reads TGTGCCAGCAGCTTAGGCAGGGCCGGGGAGCTGTTTTTT. The rearrangement joins TRBV7-2 to TRBJ2-2, with D possibly TRBD1 on 5 matching bases. The germline V and J ends were trimmed by 1 base and 6 bases, with 6 bases remaining between them. Germline CDR1 is SGHTA and CDR2 is FQGNSA. CDR3 length: 13 residues.

The chain employs TRBV7-9 and TRBJ1-2; 9 bases fit TRBD1. Trimming cost V 5 bases and J 7 bases; bases outside gene matches: 11. The germline V gene has CDR1 SEHNR and CDR2 FQNEAQ (reference sequence). CDR3 length: 15 amino acids. CDR3 region: CASSARTGDFGGYTF. CDR3 in DNA: TGTGCCAGCAGCGCGAGGACAGGGGATTTTGGTGGCTACACCTTC.

This clone was observed many times. This rearrangement joins TRBV29-1 to TRBJ1-4; D remains ambiguous. There are 14 residues in the CDR3. V lost 6 bases, J lost 0 bases, and 11 bases lay in between. Germline CDR1 reads SQVTM; CDR2 reads ANQGSEA. The CDR3 DNA follows: TGCAGCGTCCGCCGGGGAGCAACTAATGAAAAACTGTTTTTT. It translates to CSVRRGATNEKLFF. The full variable domain, in which reference TRBV29-1 and TRBJ1-4 provide the parts outside the CDR3, is SAVISQKPSRDICQRGTSLTIQCQVDSQVTMMFWYRQQPGQSLTLIATANQGSEATYESGFVIDKFPISRPNLTFSTLTVSNMSPEDSSIYLCSVRRGATNEKLFFGSGTQLSVL.

This chain uses TRBV14 with TRBJ2-1; 9 positions match TRBD2. The trim removed 0 bases at V and 7 bases at J, leaving 7 bases unmatched. The germline V gene encodes CDR1 SGHDN and CDR2 FVKESK. The CDR3 covers 16 residues. For the CDR3, the DNA is TGTGCCAGCAGCCAAGATTGGGGTAGCGGGGGTAATGAGCAGTTCTTC. Encoded protein: CASSQDWGSGGNEQFF.

This clone was detected only a few times. This rearrangement joins TRBV28 to TRBJ2-5; 7 positions match TRBD1. V shed 9 bases and J 1 base; nucleotides not matched to a gene: 2. The CDR3 runs to 12 residues. CDR1 is MDHEN and CDR2 is SYDVKM in the germline V gene. CDR3 sequence: CASTGVQETQYF. CDR3 coding DNA: TGTGCCAGTACAGGGGTCCAAGAGACCCAGTACTTC.